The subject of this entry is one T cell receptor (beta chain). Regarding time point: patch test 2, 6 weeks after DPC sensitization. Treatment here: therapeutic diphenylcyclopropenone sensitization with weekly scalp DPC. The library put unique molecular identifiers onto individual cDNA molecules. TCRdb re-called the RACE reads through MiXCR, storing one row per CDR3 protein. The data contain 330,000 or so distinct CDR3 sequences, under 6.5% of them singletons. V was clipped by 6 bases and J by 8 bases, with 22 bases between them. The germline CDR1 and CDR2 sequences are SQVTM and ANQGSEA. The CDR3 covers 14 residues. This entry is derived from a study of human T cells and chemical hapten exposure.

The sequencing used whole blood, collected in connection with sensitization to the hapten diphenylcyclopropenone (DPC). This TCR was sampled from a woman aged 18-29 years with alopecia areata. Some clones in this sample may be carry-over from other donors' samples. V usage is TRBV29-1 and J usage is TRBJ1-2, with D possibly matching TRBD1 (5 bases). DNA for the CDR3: TGCAGCGTCGACAACATTTTCGGGGGTGGCGGCTACACCTTC. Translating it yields CSVDNIFGGGGYTF.